The next 16 T cell receptor beta chains were all read from a single sample in a study of cytomegalovirus exposure and HLA in healthy donors. 13 Jbeta primers and 60 Vbeta primers were used for the PCR. This table comes from immunoSEQ multiplex PCR, and its TCRdb copy is limited to in-frame clones, with some not included. This sample has around 170,000 clones; less than 90% occur once, and the top ten carry roughly 1.4%. The sequenced sample was PBMCs. Receptors were obtained from a girl between 5 and 17 years old in good health and CMV-seropositive.

The genes are TRBV5-1 and TRBJ1-4; TRBD1 might be the D (5 bases). This CDR3 comprises 14 residues. CDR1 is SGHRS, CDR2 YFSETQ, per germline. V was clipped by 2 bases and J by 5 bases, with 10 bases between them. The CDR3: CASSFWGPNEKLFF. CDR3 coding DNA: TGCGCCAGCAGCTTTTGGGGCCCCAATGAAAAACTGTTTTTT.

This clone was seen a few times. The chain is built from TRBV7-8 and TRBJ1-5, with 7 positions matching TRBD1. Germline V gene sequence: CDR1 SGHVS, CDR2 FQNEAQ. CDR3 size: 14 residues. V shed 5 bases and J 3 bases; nucleotides not matched to a gene: 4. CDR3 region: CASSPGGPNQPQHF. CDR3 DNA: TGTGCCAGCAGCCCAGGGGGTCCCAATCAGCCCCAGCATTTT.

The genes are TRBV7-9 and TRBJ1-2; 7 positions agree with TRBD1. The ends lost 2 bases at V and 7 bases at J; junction bases unmatched: 10. Per germline, CDR1 SEHNR and CDR2 FQNEAQ (reference sequence). The CDR3 spans 15 residues. The CDR3 coding sequence is TGTGCCAGCAGCTTACTCGGACAGGTTAGGGGTGGCTACACCTTC. Amino acid sequence: CASSLLGQVRGGYTF.

The chain employs TRBV29-1 and TRBJ1-2; 9 positions match TRBD1. Germline CDR1 SQVTM, CDR2 ANQGSEA. This CDR3 is built from 14 residues. Unmatched junction bases numbered 12, after V lost 7 bases and J lost 6 bases. CDR3 sequence reads: CSAPLGTGLNGYTF. CDR3 DNA sequence: TGCAGCGCCCCCCTGGGGACAGGGTTAAATGGCTACACCTTC.

V gene TRBV19 combines with J gene TRBJ2-1; D perhaps matches TRBD2 (5 bases). The V and J ends lost 6 bases and 1 base respectively, with 13 bases between them. CDR3 length: 15 amino acids. Germline V CDR1 and CDR2: LNHDA, SQIVND (reference sequence). The CDR3 is CASRGADGSYNEQFF. The CDR3 DNA is TGTGCCAGTAGAGGAGCGGACGGGTCCTACAATGAGCAGTTCTTC.

This rearrangement joins TRBV6-1 to TRBJ2-7, with D unresolved. Germline loops: CDR1 MNHNS, CDR2 SASEGT. The CDR3 runs to 13 residues. Trimming cost V 6 bases and J 2 bases, with 11 bases left between them. The CDR3 spells CASSLSRAYEQYF. DNA of the CDR3: TGTGCCAGCAGCCTTTCCCGGGCCTACGAGCAGTACTTC.

This chain joins TRBV6-5 and TRBJ1-1, with D perhaps matching TRBD1 (6 bases). The V and J ends lost 0 bases and 1 base respectively, with 9 bases between them. The CDR3 covers 15 residues. Germline assignment: CDR1 MNHEY and CDR2 SVGAGI. The CDR3 loop is CASSYSGQRNTEAFF. CDR3 DNA sequence: TGTGCCAGCAGTTACTCCGGACAGAGGAACACTGAAGCTTTCTTT.

This chain connects TRBV9 to TRBJ2-1, with TRBD2 matching over 7 bases. The CDR3 is made up of 16 amino acids. Trimming removed 0 bases from V and 3 bases from J; junction bases left unmatched: 6. Germline V gene sequence: CDR1 SGDLS, CDR2 YYNGEE. CDR3 residues: CASSVVGTIYYNEQFF. CDR3 coding DNA: TGTGCCAGCAGCGTAGTTGGGACTATATACTACAATGAGCAGTTCTTC.

The chain employs TRBV9 and TRBJ2-1; a weak D match, TRBD2 (5 bases). This CDR3 contains 15 residues. V lost 3 bases and J 4 bases, leaving 14 bases between the germline ends. Germline V gene sequence: CDR1 SGDLS, CDR2 YYNGEE. In DNA form, the CDR3 reads TGTGCCAGCAGCGCGGACTTTGCTAAGTACAATGAGCAGTTCTTC. Amino acid sequence: CASSADFAKYNEQFF.

The rearrangement links TRBV2 to TRBJ2-7; D not certain. The CDR3 runs 13 residues. Between the trimmed V and J ends, which lost 6 bases and 3 bases, there was a span of 12 bases. Per the germline V gene, CDR1 is SNHLY and CDR2 is FYNNEI. CDR3 in amino acids: CASRLDAIYEQYF. Here the CDR3 DNA reads TGTGCCAGCAGGCTAGATGCGATCTACGAGCAGTACTTC.

This chain links TRBV6-1 with TRBJ2-7, with TRBD2 identical over 9 bases. The CDR3 runs to 12 residues. The germline CDR1 and CDR2 sequences are MNHNS and SASEGT. Trimming cost V 8 bases and J 4 bases; bases outside gene matches: 3. CDR3 region: CASSSGTYEQYF. The CDR3 nucleotides are TGTGCCAGCTCTAGCGGGACGTACGAGCAGTACTTC.

J is TRBJ2-7 and V is TRBV30; 7 bases map to TRBD1. Germline V gene sequence: CDR1 GTSNPN, CDR2 SVGIG (reference sequence). The ends lost 3 bases at V and 2 bases at J; junction bases unmatched: 10. This CDR3 region has 15 residues. The chain's CDR3 is CAWRPGQFSTYEQYF. The DNA for the CDR3 is TGTGCCTGGAGACCGGGACAGTTCTCAACCTACGAGCAGTACTTC.

This chain links TRBV6-4 with TRBJ2-3, with TRBD2 matching 8 bases. V was clipped by 4 bases and J by 3 bases; unmatched bases: 3. The CDR3 spans 14 residues. Germline V gene data show CDR1 as MRHNA and CDR2 as SNTAGT. DNA of the CDR3: TGTGCCAGCAGTGTTTTAGCGGGAACAGATACGCAGTATTTT. It specifies CASSVLAGTDTQYF.

V is TRBV6-1 and J is TRBJ1-2; 9 bases align to TRBD1. CDR1 is MNHNS and CDR2 is SASEGT in the germline V gene. The V gene end was trimmed by 9 bases and the J gene end by 6 bases; junction bases not matched to a gene: 8. CDR3 length: 13 amino acids. The CDR3 loop is CASTTGQGDGYTF. The CDR3 nucleotides are TGTGCCAGTACCACGGGACAGGGAGATGGCTACACCTTC.

V gene TRBV2 combines with J gene TRBJ1-6; 10 positions match TRBD1. Germline V gives CDR1 SNHLY, CDR2 FYNNEI. The J segment lost 6 bases and the V segment lost 5 bases, leaving 7 bases of the junction unmatched. The CDR3 runs 16 residues. The CDR3 region has the DNA TGTGCCAGCAGTAGACAGGGGGCCTTTAGTAATTCACCCCTCCACTTT. This sequence encodes CASSRQGAFSNSPLHF. Filled out from reference TRBV2 and TRBJ1-6, the complete variable domain reads EPEVTQTPSHQVTQMGQEVILRCVPISNHLYFYWYRQILGQKVEFLVSFYNNEISEKSEIFDDQFSVERPDGSNFTLKIRSTKLEDSAMYFCASSRQGAFSNSPLHFGNGTRLTVT.

The chain is built from TRBV29-1 and TRBJ1-2; 8 bases align to TRBD1. This CDR3 contains 13 residues. The ends lost 6 bases at V and 7 bases at J; junction bases unmatched: 10. Germline CDR1 and CDR2: SQVTM and ANQGSEA. The CDR3 DNA is TGCAGCGTCCCGGGACAGGCTAGGGCTGGCTACACCTTC. Its protein product is CSVPGQARAGYTF. The full variable domain, rest sourced from reference TRBV29-1 and TRBJ1-2, is SAVISQKPSRDICQRGTSLTIQCQVDSQVTMMFWYRQQPGQSLTLIATANQGSEATYESGFVIDKFPISRPNLTFSTLTVSNMSPEDSSIYLCSVPGQARAGYTFGSGTRLTVV.